The T cell receptor (beta chain) under discussion was sequenced for a study of blood T cell repertoires in COVID-19. Across the whole study: COVID-19 samples from acute and convalescent phases originated in the United States, Italy and Spain. T cells, B-cell-depleted T cells, or PBMCs provided the cDNA or gDNA that served as material.

Deletions cut 2 bases from V and 10 bases from J, with 15 bases between. The germline CDR1 and CDR2 sequences are SGHTA and FQGTGA. CDR3 length: 15 residues. Repertoires were generated with immunoSEQ multiplex PCR, while TCRdb's copy carries only in-frame clones and drops some. The sample includes around 50,000 clones, about 86% of them seen just once. This clone was recorded once. Sequencing was done on a sample of peripheral blood. The chain employs TRBV7-3 and TRBJ1-6, with a possible D match to TRBD1 (5 bases). The sequence derives from a woman older than 75 with acute or convalescent COVID-19. CDR3 protein: CASSLVGGVRSPLHF. CDR3 coding DNA: TGTGCCAGCAGCTTAGTCGGGGGAGTGAGGTCACCCCTCCACTTT. The entire variable domain, with the rest obtained from reference TRBV7-3 and TRBJ1-6, is as follows: GAGVSQTPSNKVTEKGKYVELRCDPISGHTALYWYRQSLGQGPEFLIYFQGTGAADDSGLPNDRFFAVRPEGSVSTLKIQRTERGDSAVYLCASSLVGGVRSPLHFGNGTRLTVT.